A single sample is the source of the 20 T cell receptor beta chains below, sequenced in a study of cytotoxic CD8 clonotypes in ibrutinib-treated CLL listed by TCRdb under 2021. In light of the paper, this sample's time point label describes: 20 to 30 months on ibrutinib. Libraries came from the immunoSEQ multiplex PCR assay. TCRdb limited this immuneACCESS table to in-frame rearrangements with V and J called. A share of clones is missing; checked studies link under half to unresolved V genes, and the rest is unexplained. The sample table lists more than 60,000 clones, over 80% of them with a count of one. Clones ranked in the top ten supply around 37% of the sample. Sequenced here: PBMCs, sampled after 24 months of ibrutinib treatment. Source of these receptors: a human donor with chronic lymphocytic leukemia.

In DNA form, the CDR3 reads TGTGCCAGCAGTTTATCCGGGGATCAGCCCCAGCATTTT. It codes for CASSLSGDQPQHF. This rearrangement joins TRBV28 to TRBJ1-5; D is undetermined. This CDR3 region has 13 residues. Germline assignment: CDR1 MDHEN and CDR2 SYDVKM. Trimming took 1 base from V and 5 from J, leaving 6 bases between them.

V is TRBV30 and J is TRBJ1-5, with 7 bases aligning to TRBD1. Germline CDR1 GTSNPN, CDR2 SVGIG (reference sequence). V was pared by 0 bases and J by 3 bases, with 2 bases of the junction left unmatched. This CDR3 spans 14 amino acids. The DNA for the CDR3 is TGTGCCTGGAGTGTTGGACAGGTCAATCAGCCCCAGCATTTT. Protein: CAWSVGQVNQPQHF.

The chain combines TRBV7-9 with TRBJ2-3; 10 bases line up with TRBD1. V lost 4 bases and J lost 6; bases outside the gene matches: 13. Germline V gives CDR1 SEHNR, CDR2 FQNEAQ (reference sequence). This CDR3 is built from 17 residues. CDR3 sequence reads: CASSSGQGRTGRDTQYF. Written as DNA, the CDR3 is TGTGCCAGCAGCTCGGGACAGGGGCGCACGGGGAGGGATACGCAGTATTTT.

The chain recombines TRBV11-2 with TRBJ1-4; D may be TRBD1 (5 bases). The germline CDR1 and CDR2 sequences are SGHAT and FQNNGV. With 5 bases removed from V and 13 bases from J, the gap between germline ends came to 23 bases. The CDR3 contains 15 residues. The DNA of the CDR3 is TGTGCCAGCAGCCCCTCGGGGACGGGGGGTTTGTTACTGTTTTTT. This translates into CASSPSGTGGLLLFF.

The sample holds one count of this clone. This chain connects TRBV6-5 to TRBJ2-7, with 10 bases identical to TRBD1. This CDR3 has 16 residues. CDR1 and CDR2 (germline): MNHEY, SVGAGI. Trimming cost V 0 bases and J 5 bases; bases outside gene matches: 7. DNA of the CDR3: TGTGCCAGCAGTTACTCCCCCGGACAGGGGGTCAACGAGCAGTACTTC. It yields the protein CASSYSPGQGVNEQYF.

The V call is TRBV9, the J call TRBJ2-5; 10 bases are shared with TRBD2. Germline CDR1 and CDR2: SGDLS and YYNGEE. V gave up 9 bases and J gave up 5 bases; unmatched junction bases: 4. The CDR3 is 12 residues long. In DNA form, the CDR3 reads TGTGCCATCAGGACTAGCGGTGAGACCCAGTACTTC. The encoded protein is CAIRTSGETQYF.

The chain couples TRBV27 to TRBJ2-1; a possible D gene is TRBD2 (5 bases). Germline V gene data show CDR1 as MNHEY and CDR2 as SMNVEV (reference sequence). The V end was cut by 6 bases, the J end by 7 bases, with 16 bases between. The CDR3 contains 14 residues. CDR3 sequence: CASRPLREMNEQFF. The CDR3 DNA sequence: TGTGCCAGCAGACCCCTACGGGAAATGAATGAGCAGTTCTTC.

The chain combines TRBV9 with TRBJ2-5; no definite D call. V shed 4 bases and J shed 3 bases, with 19 bases lying between them. CDR3 length: 16 residues. Germline CDR1 SGDLS, CDR2 YYNGEE. CDR3 sequence: CASSPPLGTSEETQYF. In DNA form, the CDR3 reads TGTGCCAGCAGCCCCCCCTTGGGCACCAGCGAAGAGACCCAGTACTTC.

The chain is built from TRBV5-1 and TRBJ2-5; D is perhaps TRBD2 (6 bases). The germline V and J ends were trimmed by 4 bases and 1 base, with 11 bases remaining between them. Looked up from germline, CDR1 is SGHRS and CDR2 is YFSETQ. CDR3 length: 14 amino acids. Written as DNA, the CDR3 is TGCGCCAGCAGCCTGACTAGTGGCCAAGAGACCCAGTACTTC. Its translation is CASSLTSGQETQYF.

This clone turned up a few times. The chain is built from TRBV9 and TRBJ2-5; tentatively, D is TRBD1 (6 bases). The CDR3 contains 15 residues. CDR1 and CDR2 (germline): SGDLS, YYNGEE. The V and J ends lost 1 base and 2 bases respectively, with 12 bases between them. This chain's CDR3 is CASSVTGRAQETQYF. Here the CDR3 DNA reads TGTGCCAGCAGCGTAACAGGGCGGGCACAAGAGACCCAGTACTTC.

The rearrangement joins TRBV30 to TRBJ2-7; TRBD1 aligns across 9 bases. Germline values: CDR1 GTSNPN, CDR2 SVGIG (reference sequence). The CDR3 covers 12 residues. J lost 3 bases, V lost 7 bases, and 4 bases had no gene match. The CDR3 spells CASTGGGYEQYF. CDR3 in DNA: TGTGCCTCGACAGGGGGGGGCTACGAGCAGTACTTC.

This rearrangement joins TRBV27 to TRBJ1-5; a possible D gene is TRBD1 (5 bases). Germline lookup yields CDR1 MNHEY and CDR2 SMNVEV (reference sequence). The V end was cut by 3 bases, the J end by 5 bases, with 8 bases between. This CDR3 contains 13 residues. This chain's CDR3 is CASSFRGDQPQHF. The CDR3 coding sequence is TGTGCCAGCAGTTTTAGAGGGGATCAGCCCCAGCATTTT.

The chain combines TRBV10-2 with TRBJ2-1; D might be TRBD2 (6 bases). The CDR3 has 15 residues. V lost 3 bases and J 5 bases, leaving 14 bases between the germline ends. CDR1 and CDR2 from the germline V gene are WSHSY and SAAADI. CDR3 region: CASSDTPGGNNEQFF. The CDR3 DNA sequence: TGCGCCAGCAGTGATACTCCCGGGGGAAACAATGAGCAGTTCTTC.

Only one count was recorded for this clone. The chain joins TRBV9 to TRBJ2-2, with 12 bases aligning to TRBD2. J lost 5 bases, V lost 4 bases, and 9 bases had no gene match. The CDR3 spans 17 residues. The germline V gene has CDR1 SGDLS and CDR2 YYNGEE. The CDR3 DNA sequence: TGTGCCAGCAGCCCAACGACTAGCGGGAGAGGAACCGGGGAGCTGTTTTTT. It is translated as CASSPTTSGRGTGELFF.

The sample holds many counts of this clone. The rearrangement uses TRBV7-9 and TRBJ2-1; 9 bases map to TRBD1. The CDR3 is made up of 15 amino acids. Germline V gene lookup returns CDR1 SEHNR and CDR2 FQNEAQ (reference sequence). V lost 5 bases and J lost 4; bases outside the gene matches: 6. For the CDR3, the DNA is TGTGCCAGCAGCCTCGGGACAGGGATTTACAATGAGCAGTTCTTC. Protein product: CASSLGTGIYNEQFF.

This clone occurred many times. The chain uses TRBV27 and TRBJ1-2, with a tentative D call TRBD1 (6 bases). This CDR3 spans 11 amino acids. The germline gives CDR1 MNHEY, CDR2 SMNVEV (reference sequence). With 7 bases removed from V and 6 bases from J, the gap between germline ends came to 9 bases. CDR3 protein: CASTGGDGYTF. The CDR3 coding sequence is TGTGCCAGCACCGGGGGCGATGGCTACACCTTC.

The chain uses TRBV19 and TRBJ2-7; D is unclear. The V and J ends lost 5 bases and 1 base respectively, with 9 bases between them. This CDR3 has 13 amino acids. Germline CDR1 reads LNHDA; CDR2 reads SQIVND (reference sequence). CDR3 loop: CASSFGKSYEQYF. The CDR3 DNA reads as TGTGCCAGTAGTTTCGGCAAGTCCTACGAGCAGTACTTC.

The chain has TRBV2 and TRBJ2-7, with 8 bases aligning to TRBD1. There are 14 residues in the CDR3. The ends lost 6 bases at V and 1 base at J; junction bases unmatched: 5. Germline assignment: CDR1 SNHLY and CDR2 FYNNEI. The CDR3 DNA reads TGTGCCAGCAGAGACAGGGGATATTCCTACGAGCAGTACTTC. As protein: CASRDRGYSYEQYF.

This clone was recorded once. The chain links TRBV7-2 to TRBJ2-7; 9 bases match TRBD2. The CDR3 loop spans 15 amino acids. With 5 bases clipped from V and 2 bases from J, the junction kept 7 bases outside the gene matches. The V gene's germline CDR1 is SGHTA and CDR2 FQGNSA. In DNA form, the CDR3 reads TGTGCCAGCAGCGCCTCTGGCGGGAGGGCCTACGAGCAGTACTTC. Translated: CASSASGGRAYEQYF.

This clone has just one count. V is TRBV19 and J is TRBJ2-3, with a possible D match to TRBD2 (7 bases). Per germline, CDR1 LNHDA and CDR2 SQIVND (reference sequence). The CDR3 has 17 residues. Trimming shortened V by 5 bases and J by 7 bases, and 25 bases separated the two germline ends. CDR3 bases: TGTGCCAGTAGTCCCCCGGGGGGAATAGGGGGGGTCAATACGCAGTATTTT. It specifies CASSPPGGIGGVNTQYF.